The 27 T cell receptor beta chains listed next were all sequenced from one sample in a study of human T cells and chemical hapten exposure. TCRdb re-analysed the RACE reads in MiXCR, keeping a single row per CDR3 protein. The sample has about 260,000 distinct CDR3 sequences; approximately 8.6% are singletons. Stated time point: pre-sensitization, week 0. Sample treatment: therapeutic diphenylcyclopropenone sensitization with weekly scalp DPC. This specimen consisted of whole blood, obtained in connection with sensitization to the hapten diphenylcyclopropenone (DPC). These receptors originate from a woman aged 40 to 49 with alopecia areata. Some clones in this sample may be carry-over from other donors' samples.

The chain employs TRBV28 and TRBJ2-5; D possibly corresponds to TRBD2 (5 bases). Trimming left V 4 bases short and J 7 bases short, with 10 bases between. Germline V CDR1 and CDR2: MDHEN, SYDVKM. CDR3 length equals 12 residues. The CDR3 DNA sequence: TGTGCCAGCAGTTCATCCCGGGGGACCCAGTACTTC. Its translation is CASSSSRGTQYF.

The chain has TRBV7-2 and TRBJ1-3; D gene ambiguous. Trimming cost V 4 bases and J 4 bases, with 17 bases left between them. Germline CDR1 SGHTA, CDR2 FQGNSA. This CDR3 has 16 residues. The DNA for the CDR3 is TGTGCCAGCAGCTCCGTAGGAGGGCTAAGGGGAAACACCATATATTTT. Protein product: CASSSVGGLRGNTIYF.

This clonotype was observed at least ten times. This sequence joins TRBV6-5 and TRBJ2-1; TRBD2 agrees at 7 bases. V shed 5 bases, J shed 9 bases, and the junction held 13 bases outside the gene matches. The CDR3 sequence is 15 residues long. Germline V gives CDR1 MNHEY, CDR2 SVGAGI. CDR3 amino acids: CASSPLGRGTGEQFF. CDR3 nucleotides: TGTGCCAGCAGTCCCCTAGGGAGGGGCACGGGTGAGCAGTTCTTC.

The CDR3 coding sequence is TGCGCCAGCAGCCAAGGGGCTAGCGGCTACAATGAGCAGTTCTTC. Its protein is CASSQGASGYNEQFF. The chain recombines TRBV4-3 with TRBJ2-1, with TRBD2 matching over 7 bases. The V gene end was trimmed by 1 base and the J gene end by 3 bases; junction bases not matched to a gene: 3. The length of the CDR3 is 15 residues. Germline V gene data show CDR1 as LGHNA and CDR2 as YSLEER.

The sample holds many counts of this clonotype. The chain couples TRBV5-1 to TRBJ2-5; a possible D gene is TRBD1 (6 bases). The CDR3 is 14 amino acids. The V end was cut by 2 bases, the J end by 0 bases, with 8 bases between. The germline V gene encodes CDR1 SGHRS and CDR2 YFSETQ. For the CDR3, the DNA is TGCGCCAGCAGCTTCGGGACAAACCAAGAGACCCAGTACTTC. Residues: CASSFGTNQETQYF.

The chain carries TRBV7-8 and TRBJ1-2; D is unclear. The CDR3 loop spans 15 amino acids. Looked up from germline, CDR1 is SGHVS and CDR2 is FQNEAQ. V was cut by 7 bases and J by 4 bases, with 19 bases left in between. CDR3 sequence reads: CASNLGGQPGYGYTF. The CDR3 DNA reads TGTGCCAGCAACCTTGGAGGCCAACCGGGCTATGGCTACACCTTC.

The chain uses TRBV7-9 and TRBJ2-3; 9 bases map to TRBD2. The CDR3 spans 16 residues. With V trimmed by 3 bases and J by 2 bases, 6 bases remained unmatched. Germline V gene lookup returns CDR1 SEHNR and CDR2 FQNEAQ (reference sequence). The CDR3 DNA is TGTGCCAGCAGCTTGGGACTAGCAGGGATCACAGATACGCAGTATTTT. Translating it yields CASSLGLAGITDTQYF.

This clonotype appeared a few times. The rearrangement joins TRBV20-1 to TRBJ1-5; the D gene is possibly TRBD1 (5 bases). The CDR3 length is 16 residues. Germline V lookup: CDR1 DFQATT, CDR2 SNEGSKA (reference sequence). Trimming removed 0 bases from V and 9 bases from J, with 21 bases in between. Here the CDR3 DNA reads TGCAGTGCTAGAGATCGCGCGGGGGGGTCGATAGGGCCCCAGCATTTT. It translates to CSARDRAGGSIGPQHF.

The table lists this clonotype with a few counts. The rearrangement uses TRBV12-3 or TRBV12-4 and TRBJ2-3; a possible D gene is TRBD1 (6 bases). Trimming shortened V by 6 bases and J by 8 bases, and 18 bases separated the two germline ends. The CDR3 loop spans 14 amino acids. The CDR3, as DNA: TGTGCCAGCAGAAATGGACAGCATATTGGTACGCAGTATTTT. This gives the protein CASRNGQHIGTQYF.

The rearrangement links TRBV29-1 to TRBJ1-5; 7 nucleotides agree with TRBD1. This CDR3 is 14 amino acids long. Trimming at V came to 4 bases and at J to 5 bases, leaving 8 bases not matched to a gene. Germline V gene lookup returns CDR1 SQVTM and CDR2 ANQGSEA. CDR3 protein: CSVAETGKDQPQHF. As DNA, the CDR3 is TGCAGCGTTGCAGAGACAGGGAAGGATCAGCCCCAGCATTTT.

This clonotype was counted ten times or more. The V and J genes are TRBV29-1 and TRBJ2-1, with TRBD2 matching over 13 bases. Germline CDR1 SQVTM, CDR2 ANQGSEA. The J segment lost 0 bases and the V segment lost 1 base, leaving 9 bases of the junction unmatched. The CDR3 runs 19 residues. Here the CDR3 DNA reads TGCAGCGTTGAAGGGGGACTAGCGGGGCCCGGTAGCTCCTACAATGAGCAGTTCTTC. Its protein is CSVEGGLAGPGSSYNEQFF.

There are many counts of this clonotype. The CDR3 bases are TGTGCCAGCAGTTACTCGATGGGGGCCAGTTACGAGCAGTACTTC. Its translation is CASSYSMGASYEQYF. The J gene is TRBJ2-7, the V gene TRBV6-5, with D possibly matching TRBD1 (6 bases). Per germline, CDR1 MNHEY and CDR2 SVGAGI. V was pared by 0 bases and J by 4 bases, with 13 bases between. The CDR3 has 15 residues.

This clonotype was observed a few times. The rearrangement uses TRBV5-1 and TRBJ1-1; no clear D. V lost 0 bases, J lost 0 bases, and 9 bases lay in between. The CDR3 is 15 amino acids. The germline CDR1 and CDR2 sequences are SGHRS and YFSETQ. CDR3 in amino acids: CASSLVPNMNTEAFF. The CDR3 nucleotides are TGCGCCAGCAGCTTGGTCCCTAACATGAACACTGAAGCTTTCTTT.

The gene calls are TRBV29-1 and TRBJ2-5, with 8 nucleotides matching TRBD1. Looked up from germline, CDR1 is SQVTM and CDR2 is ANQGSEA. V dropped 7 bases and J dropped 2; count of bases not matched to a gene: 9. The CDR3 totals 14 residues. As DNA, the CDR3 is TGCAGCGGAAGCCAAGGGACAGGTCAAGAGACCCAGTACTTC. Translating gives CSGSQGTGQETQYF. Full variable domain (rest looked up from reference TRBV29-1 and TRBJ2-5): SAVISQKPSRDICQRGTSLTIQCQVDSQVTMMFWYRQQPGQSLTLIATANQGSEATYESGFVIDKFPISRPNLTFSTLTVSNMSPEDSSIYLCSGSQGTGQETQYFGPGTRLLVL.

The chain links TRBV20-1 to TRBJ2-1, with 7 bases lining up with TRBD2. Germline CDR1 and CDR2: DFQATT and SNEGSKA (reference sequence). The CDR3 runs 13 residues. J was trimmed by 4 bases and V by 6 bases; bases with no gene match: 6. The CDR3 loop is CSAGRDSYNEQFF. The CDR3 region has the DNA TGCAGTGCGGGGAGGGACTCTTACAATGAGCAGTTCTTC.

This clonotype was counted many times. The chain links TRBV28 to TRBJ2-6; D is unclear. The V gene's germline CDR1 is MDHEN and CDR2 SYDVKM. The germline V and J ends were trimmed by 7 bases and 3 bases, with 7 bases remaining between them. This CDR3 contains 13 residues. The CDR3 DNA is TGTGCCAGCACGGAGAATGGGGCCAACGTCCTGACTTTC. Protein sequence: CASTENGANVLTF.

The sample holds a few counts of this clonotype. V and J are TRBV18 and TRBJ2-4; D is ambiguous. CDR1 is KGHSH, CDR2 LQKENI, per germline. This CDR3 has 15 residues. Trimming removed 0 bases at V and 0 bases at J, with 6 bases between. The CDR3 DNA reads as TGTGCCAGCTCACCACCGTCTGTAGCCAAAAACATTCAGTACTTC. Protein sequence: CASSPPSVAKNIQYF.

This chain uses TRBV28 with TRBJ1-5; D unclear. The germline CDR1 and CDR2 sequences are MDHEN and SYDVKM. V was trimmed by 5 bases and J by 4 bases, leaving 12 bases between them. The CDR3 has 14 residues. The CDR3 region has the DNA TGTGCCAGCAGTCCGCCCCCGGGGAATCAGCCCCAGCATTTT. This sequence encodes CASSPPPGNQPQHF.

The chain recombines TRBV29-1 with TRBJ1-3; a weak D match, TRBD1 (5 bases). Germline V gives CDR1 SQVTM, CDR2 ANQGSEA. The CDR3 is 13 residues long. V was cut by 6 bases and J by 4 bases, with 13 bases left in between. As DNA, the CDR3 is TGCAGCGTAACCAGGGTTGCAGGAAACACCATATATTTT. Its protein is CSVTRVAGNTIYF.

This clonotype was recorded at least ten times. The DNA for the CDR3 is TGTGCCACCTACCGAACGATTACTAGCGGGAGTAATGAGCAGTTCTTC. Encoded protein: CATYRTITSGSNEQFF. The chain has TRBV10-3 and TRBJ2-1; 11 bases agree with TRBD2. Germline CDR1 reads ENHRY; CDR2 reads SYGVKD. This CDR3 region has 16 residues. The ends lost 10 bases at V and 7 bases at J; junction bases unmatched: 15.

This sequence joins TRBV5-1 and TRBJ1-4; TRBD1 is a possible D gene (5 bases). The CDR3 length is 17 residues. Looked up from germline, CDR1 is SGHRS and CDR2 is YFSETQ. V dropped 0 bases and J dropped 6 bases, with 18 bases sitting between them. CDR3 in DNA: TGCGCCAGCAGCTTGGCGGGAGGCGTAGGGGTGGATGAAAAACTGTTTTTT. Its protein is CASSLAGGVGVDEKLFF. Full variable domain (remainder filled in from reference TRBV5-1 and TRBJ1-4): KAGVTQTPRYLIKTRGQQVTLSCSPISGHRSVSWYQQTPGQGLQFLFEYFSETQRNKGNFPGRFSGRQFSNSRSEMNVSTLELGDSALYLCASSLAGGVGVDEKLFFGSGTQLSVL.

This clonotype was counted a few times. This chain uses TRBV20-1 with TRBJ2-1; D unclear. From germline, CDR1 is DFQATT and CDR2 SNEGSKA (reference sequence). Trimming removed 1 base at V and 10 bases at J, with 17 bases between. The CDR3 contains 14 residues. CDR3 sequence: CSARGSRPTGEQFF. The CDR3 DNA reads as TGCAGTGCTAGAGGTTCCCGACCCACCGGCGAGCAGTTCTTC.

Only a few counts were recorded for this clonotype. A read error may account for a junction end that differs from germline. This chain joins TRBV6-1 and TRBJ1-6; 7 positions agree with TRBD1. Germline V lookup: CDR1 MNHNS, CDR2 SASEGT. This CDR3 is 12 amino acids long. The CDR3 sequence is CASTTGVPPINF. CDR3 DNA: TGTGCCAGCACTACAGGGGTTCCCCCTATTAACTTT.

The chain uses TRBV7-6 and TRBJ2-2; 9 bases are a match to TRBD1. The germline V gene encodes CDR1 SGHVS and CDR2 FNYEAQ. The CDR3 totals 18 residues. Unmatched junction bases numbered 12, after V lost 0 bases and J lost 7 bases. The DNA of the CDR3 is TGTGCCAGCAGCTTAGCTTCTTCCGGACAGGGGTTCCACGGGGAGCTGTTTTTT. This sequence encodes CASSLASSGQGFHGELFF.

This chain links TRBV27 with TRBJ2-1, with TRBD1 matching over 8 bases. The CDR3 is made up of 13 amino acids. Germline CDR1 MNHEY, CDR2 SMNVEV (reference sequence). Unmatched junction bases numbered 11, after V lost 5 bases and J lost 14 bases. The CDR3 DNA reads TGTGCCAGCAGTAAAAAACAGGGGGAAGTCGAGTTCTTC. It specifies CASSKKQGEVEFF.

V gene TRBV4-1 combines with J gene TRBJ2-5; weak D call: TRBD2 (5 bases). The CDR3 spans 13 residues. The germline CDR1 and CDR2 sequences are MGHRA and YSYEKL. Trimming shortened V by 0 bases and J by 8 bases, and 10 bases separated the two germline ends. CDR3 in amino acids: CASSQDGGGTQYF. As DNA, the CDR3 is TGCGCCAGCAGCCAAGACGGAGGAGGAACCCAGTACTTC.

This clonotype occurred many times. The chain carries TRBV2 and TRBJ2-5; 11 bases agree with TRBD2. The V segment lost 4 bases and the J segment 5 bases; nucleotides outside the gene matches: 9. The CDR3 is made up of 16 amino acids. CDR1 is SNHLY, CDR2 FYNNEI, per germline. The CDR3 bases are TGTGCCAGCAGTGGGTTTCTAGCGGGAGGTGGGGAGACCCAGTACTTC. This gives the protein CASSGFLAGGGETQYF.